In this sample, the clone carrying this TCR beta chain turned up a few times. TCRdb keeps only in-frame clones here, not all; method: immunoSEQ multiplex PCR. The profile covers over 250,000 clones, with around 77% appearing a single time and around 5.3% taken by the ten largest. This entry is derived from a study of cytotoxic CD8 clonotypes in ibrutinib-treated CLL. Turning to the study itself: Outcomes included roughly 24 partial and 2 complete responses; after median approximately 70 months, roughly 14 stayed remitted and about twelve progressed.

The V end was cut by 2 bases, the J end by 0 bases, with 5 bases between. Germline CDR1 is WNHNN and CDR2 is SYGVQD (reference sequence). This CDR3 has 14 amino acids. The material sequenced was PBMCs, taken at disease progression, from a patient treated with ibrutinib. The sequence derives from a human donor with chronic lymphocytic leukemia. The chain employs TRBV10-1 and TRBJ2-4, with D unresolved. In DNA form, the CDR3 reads TGCGCCAGCAGTGAGGAGTTAGCCAAAAACATTCAGTACTTC. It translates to CASSEELAKNIQYF.